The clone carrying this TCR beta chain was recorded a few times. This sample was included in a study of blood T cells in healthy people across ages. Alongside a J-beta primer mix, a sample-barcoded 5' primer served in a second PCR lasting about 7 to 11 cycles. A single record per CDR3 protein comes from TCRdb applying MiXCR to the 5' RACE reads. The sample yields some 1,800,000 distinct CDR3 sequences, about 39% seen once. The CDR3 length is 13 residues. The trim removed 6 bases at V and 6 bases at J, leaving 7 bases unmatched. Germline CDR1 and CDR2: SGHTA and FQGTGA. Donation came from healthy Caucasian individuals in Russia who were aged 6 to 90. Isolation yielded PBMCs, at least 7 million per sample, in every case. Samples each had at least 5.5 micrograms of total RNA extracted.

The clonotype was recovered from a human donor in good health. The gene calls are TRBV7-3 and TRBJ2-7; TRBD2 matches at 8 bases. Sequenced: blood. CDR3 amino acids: CASRSGGSSEQYF. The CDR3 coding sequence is TGTGCCAGCAGGAGCGGGGGATCGAGCGAGCAGTACTTC.